A single sample gave rise to the 13 T cell receptor beta chains below, sequenced in a study of blood T cell repertoires in COVID-19. Some clones are missing from TCRdb's copy, which holds only in-frame ones; the method was immunoSEQ multiplex PCR. The top ten hold roughly 6.2% of the sample, which has 93,000 or so clones, roughly nine tenths seen once. Sample: peripheral blood. Receptors originate from a human donor in a cohort sampled during active COVID-19.

V gene TRBV15 combines with J gene TRBJ1-1; the D gene is possibly TRBD1 (5 bases). This CDR3 is built from 14 residues. Germline V gene sequence: CDR1 LNHNV, CDR2 YYDKDF (reference sequence). V was trimmed by 1 base and J by 5 bases, leaving 11 bases between them. For the CDR3, the DNA is TGTGCCACCAGCAGAGTTCAGGGCTGGACTGAAGCTTTCTTT. Its protein is CATSRVQGWTEAFF.

The chain links TRBV7-9 to TRBJ1-4; the D gene is possibly TRBD1 (5 bases). V lost 5 bases, J lost 4 bases, and 11 bases lay in between. The CDR3 is 14 residues long. CDR1 is SEHNR, CDR2 FQNEAQ, per germline (reference sequence). CDR3 amino acids: CASSVGQVNEKLFF. The CDR3 DNA is TGTGCCAGCAGCGTGGGGCAGGTTAATGAAAAACTGTTTTTT.

V gene TRBV11-2 combines with J gene TRBJ2-5; TRBD2 matches 8 bases. The J segment lost 2 bases and the V segment lost 1 base, leaving 0 bases of the junction unmatched. Germline loops: CDR1 SGHAT, CDR2 FQNNGV. The CDR3 spans 14 residues. As DNA, the CDR3 is TGTGCCAGCAGCTTAGCGGGAGGGCAAGAGACCCAGTACTTC. Amino acids: CASSLAGGQETQYF.

The genes are TRBV9 and TRBJ2-7, with D tentatively TRBD1 (5 bases). Per germline, CDR1 SGDLS and CDR2 YYNGEE. Trimming took off 0 bases at V and 5 bases at J, with 15 bases between the two ends. The CDR3 is 15 residues long. CDR3 sequence: CASSVGVGVNDEQYF. CDR3 bases: TGTGCCAGCAGCGTAGGTGTAGGGGTTAACGACGAGCAGTACTTC.

This chain uses TRBV5-4 with TRBJ1-2, with TRBD1 matching 8 bases. The CDR3 length is 15 residues. The germline V gene encodes CDR1 SGHNT and CDR2 YYREEE (reference sequence). V trimming: 4 bases; J trimming: 5 bases; junction bases outside the gene matches: 10. Written as DNA, the CDR3 is TGTGCCAGCAGCCCGATGGACAGGGCAGCTTATGGCTACACCTTC. Translation gives CASSPMDRAAYGYTF. The full variable domain, with the rest looked up from reference TRBV5-4 and TRBJ1-2, is ETGVTQSPTHLIKTRGQQVTLRCSSQSGHNTVSWYQQALGQGPQFIFQYYREEENGRGNFPPRFSGLQFPNYSSELNVNALELDDSALYLCASSPMDRAAYGYTFGSGTRLTVV.

The chain combines TRBV18 with TRBJ2-4, with TRBD1 matching 10 bases. The V segment lost 3 bases and the J segment 2 bases; nucleotides outside the gene matches: 4. CDR1 is KGHSH and CDR2 is LQKENI in the germline V gene. This CDR3 region has 16 residues. The CDR3 DNA follows: TGTGCCAGCTCACCTCCGGGACAGGGGACCAAAAACATTCAGTACTTC. It translates to CASSPPGQGTKNIQYF.

This chain connects TRBV7-9 to TRBJ2-3, with a weak D call TRBD2 (7 bases). V lost 0 bases and J lost 0, with 13 bases in between. The CDR3 has 17 amino acids. CDR1 SEHNR and CDR2 FQNEAQ come from the germline V gene (reference sequence). The CDR3 DNA is TGTGCCAGCAGCTTAGCCGGGGGGCCGCCTAGCACAGATACGCAGTATTTT. Amino acid sequence: CASSLAGGPPSTDTQYF. Drawing the rest from reference TRBV7-9 and TRBJ2-3, the complete variable domain is DTGVSQNPRHKITKRGQNVTFRCDPISEHNRLYWYRQTLGQGPEFLTYFQNEAQLEKSRLLSDRFSAERPKGSFSTLEIQRTEQGDSAMYLCASSLAGGPPSTDTQYFGPGTRLTVL.

This chain joins TRBV28 and TRBJ2-1; 10 bases are shared with TRBD1. CDR3 length equals 15 residues. Germline CDR1 MDHEN, CDR2 SYDVKM. Losses at the gene ends were 5 bases for V and 8 bases for J; bases not matched to a gene: 9. The CDR3 reads CASSPRTGGVDEQFF. In nucleotides, the CDR3 is TGTGCCAGCAGTCCCCGGACAGGGGGTGTGGATGAGCAGTTCTTC.

This chain links TRBV19 with TRBJ1-6; weak D call: TRBD1 (6 bases). Between the trimmed V and J ends, which lost 2 bases and 7 bases, there was a span of 18 bases. Per the germline V gene, CDR1 is LNHDA and CDR2 is SQIVND (reference sequence). The CDR3 is 17 residues long. The CDR3 loop is CASSINRADFTNSPLHF. In nucleotides, the CDR3 is TGTGCCAGTAGTATAAACAGGGCCGATTTTACCAATTCACCCCTCCACTTT.

The rearrangement joins TRBV24-1 to TRBJ2-2; 10 bases agree with TRBD1. Germline assignment: CDR1 KGHDR and CDR2 SFDVKD. Unmatched junction bases numbered 11, after V lost 0 bases and J lost 2 bases. The length of the CDR3 is 20 residues. The CDR3 DNA follows: TGTGCCACCAGTGATTTGTGGCTCGGGACAGGGGCGAATAACACCGGGGAGCTGTTTTTT. Translated, it gives CATSDLWLGTGANNTGELFF.

V and J are TRBV10-3 and TRBJ2-2; 9 bases match TRBD1. CDR1 and CDR2 (germline): ENHRY, SYGVKD. CDR3 size: 16 residues. Losses at the gene ends were 3 bases for V and 6 bases for J; bases not matched to a gene: 8. CDR3 sequence reads: CAISDRDRADAGELFF. In nucleotides, the CDR3 is TGTGCCATCAGTGATCGGGACAGGGCGGACGCCGGGGAGCTGTTTTTT.

The chain recombines TRBV13 with TRBJ2-1; TRBD2 aligns across 7 bases. The J segment lost 4 bases and the V segment lost 0 bases, leaving 9 bases of the junction unmatched. The V gene's germline CDR1 is PRHDT and CDR2 FYEKMQ (reference sequence). The CDR3 runs to 17 residues. The CDR3 nucleotides are TGTGCCAGCAGCTTAGGTGGCGGGGAGGGGATATACAATGAGCAGTTCTTC. It encodes CASSLGGGEGIYNEQFF.

This clone has only one observation. The chain employs TRBV9 and TRBJ1-4; no definite D call. V was pared by 1 base and J by 1 base, with 5 bases between. Germline CDR1 is SGDLS and CDR2 is YYNGEE. This CDR3 region has 14 residues. As DNA, the CDR3 is TGTGCCAGCAGCGTAAGAGGAACTAATGAAAAACTGTTTTTT. It translates to CASSVRGTNEKLFF.